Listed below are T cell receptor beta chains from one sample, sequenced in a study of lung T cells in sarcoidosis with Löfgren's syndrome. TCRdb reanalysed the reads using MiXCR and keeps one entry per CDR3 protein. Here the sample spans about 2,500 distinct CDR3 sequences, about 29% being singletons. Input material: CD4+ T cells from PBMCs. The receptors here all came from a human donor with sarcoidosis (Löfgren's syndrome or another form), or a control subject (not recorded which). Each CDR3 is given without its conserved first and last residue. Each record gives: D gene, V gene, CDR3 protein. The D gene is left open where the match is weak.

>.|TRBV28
ASSPPVEGKYEQC
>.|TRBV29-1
SVGGEQF
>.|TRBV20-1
SAITDTQY
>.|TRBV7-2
ASSLSLRGNTGELF
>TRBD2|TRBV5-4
ASSLGREGVLEQF
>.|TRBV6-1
ASSDRGLGKTDTQY
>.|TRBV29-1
SVGTATDTQY
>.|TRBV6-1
ASTGQNTEAF
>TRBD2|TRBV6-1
ASRTSGRPGETQY
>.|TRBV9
ASSVGGALLDTEAF
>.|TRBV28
ASSLRGARSEKLF
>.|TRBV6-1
ASSAGGSDYGYT
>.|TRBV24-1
ATTGGTDTQY
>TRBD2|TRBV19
ASSISPGLANEQF
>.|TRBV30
AWSVLDLQAEAF
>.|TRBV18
ASSPTVSDTQY
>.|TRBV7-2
TSSPDNEQF
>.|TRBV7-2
ASSAFRGSGNTIY
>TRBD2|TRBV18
ASSPLAGAHEQY
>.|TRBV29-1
SVPVRRNEQF
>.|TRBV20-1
SAPTRQLNTEAF
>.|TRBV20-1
DARTDPKARH
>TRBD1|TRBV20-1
SARGSTRDRGLGTEAF
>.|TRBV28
ASSYGTGPYGYT
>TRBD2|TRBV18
ASSREAGNTQY
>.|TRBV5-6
ASSFSLQETQY
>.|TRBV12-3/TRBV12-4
ASSFWGARDGYT
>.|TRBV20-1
SAGPRTDTQY
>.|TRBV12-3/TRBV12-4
ASKGGSSSSGNGQF
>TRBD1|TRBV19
ASSIASWTGYSNQPQH
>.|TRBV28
ASSSQGSLTNEKLF
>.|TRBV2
ASSDRVRIEY
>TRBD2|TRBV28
AGTGTGTRRTNEQF
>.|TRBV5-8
ASSFETGRLVPSNQPQH
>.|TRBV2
ASMGPLFNEQF
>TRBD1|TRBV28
ASSSPQGDTEAF
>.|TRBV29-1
SVGRGSTTDTQY
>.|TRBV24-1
ATSGPELGLRDTQY
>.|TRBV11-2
ASSSTGYGARDEQY
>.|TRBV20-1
SARTDPKARH
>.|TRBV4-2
ASSSDQFTYTQY
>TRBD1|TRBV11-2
DSSLDGTGGGEQF
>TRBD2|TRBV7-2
ASSWTSGSLNEQF
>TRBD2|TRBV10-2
ASSVRGEQY
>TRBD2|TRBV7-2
ASSSRTSGRGGDTQY
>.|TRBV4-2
AGSQDRLITSSFPYEQY
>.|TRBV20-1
SARDIGKYEQY
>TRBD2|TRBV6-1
ASSGGTTYEQY
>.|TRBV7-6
ASTEVPPPAGELF